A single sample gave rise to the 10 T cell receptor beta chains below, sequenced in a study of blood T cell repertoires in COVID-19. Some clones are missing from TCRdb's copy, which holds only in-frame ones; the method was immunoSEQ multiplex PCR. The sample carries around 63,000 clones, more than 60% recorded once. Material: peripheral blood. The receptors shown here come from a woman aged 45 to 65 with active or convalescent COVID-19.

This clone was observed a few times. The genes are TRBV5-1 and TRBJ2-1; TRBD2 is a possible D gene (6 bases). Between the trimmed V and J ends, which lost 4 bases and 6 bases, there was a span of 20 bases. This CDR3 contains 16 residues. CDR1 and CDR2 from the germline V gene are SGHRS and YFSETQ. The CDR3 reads CASSPLAGRRSNEQFF. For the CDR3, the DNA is TGCGCCAGCAGCCCCCTGGCGGGGAGAAGGTCCAATGAGCAGTTCTTC.

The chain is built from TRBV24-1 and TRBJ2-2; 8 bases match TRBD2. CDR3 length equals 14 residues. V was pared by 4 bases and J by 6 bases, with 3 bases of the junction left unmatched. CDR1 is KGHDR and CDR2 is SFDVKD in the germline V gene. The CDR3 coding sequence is TGTGCCACCAGTGAAGCGGGAGTCCCCGGGGAGCTGTTTTTT. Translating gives CATSEAGVPGELFF.

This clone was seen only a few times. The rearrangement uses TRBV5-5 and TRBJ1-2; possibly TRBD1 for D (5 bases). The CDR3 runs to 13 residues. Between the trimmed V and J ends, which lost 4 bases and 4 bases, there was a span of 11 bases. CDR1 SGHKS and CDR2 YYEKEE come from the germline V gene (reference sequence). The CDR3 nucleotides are TGTGCCAGCAGCATTGACAGCAGCTATGGCTACACCTTC. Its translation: CASSIDSSYGYTF.

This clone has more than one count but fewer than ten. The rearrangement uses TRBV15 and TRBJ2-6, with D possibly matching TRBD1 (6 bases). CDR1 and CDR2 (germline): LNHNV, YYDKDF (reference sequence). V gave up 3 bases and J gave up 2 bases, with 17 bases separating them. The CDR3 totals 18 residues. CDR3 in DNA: TGTGCCACCAGCAGGGACCCTCAGGGGCAAACTGGGGCCAACGTCCTGACTTTC. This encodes CATSRDPQGQTGANVLTF.

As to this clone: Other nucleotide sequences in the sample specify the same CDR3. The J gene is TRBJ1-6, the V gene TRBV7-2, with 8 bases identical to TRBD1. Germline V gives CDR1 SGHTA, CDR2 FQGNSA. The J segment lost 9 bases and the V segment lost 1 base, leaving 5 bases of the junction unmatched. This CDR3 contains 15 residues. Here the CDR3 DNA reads TGTGCCAGCAGCTTAGGGGGCAGGGGGCGTTCACCCCTCCACTTT. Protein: CASSLGGRGRSPLHF.

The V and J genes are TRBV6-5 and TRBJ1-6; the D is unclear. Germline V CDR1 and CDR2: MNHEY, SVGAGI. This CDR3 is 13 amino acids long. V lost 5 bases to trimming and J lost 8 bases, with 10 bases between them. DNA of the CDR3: TGTGCCAGCAGTCGTCAACGCGATTCACCCCTCCACTTT. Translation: CASSRQRDSPLHF.

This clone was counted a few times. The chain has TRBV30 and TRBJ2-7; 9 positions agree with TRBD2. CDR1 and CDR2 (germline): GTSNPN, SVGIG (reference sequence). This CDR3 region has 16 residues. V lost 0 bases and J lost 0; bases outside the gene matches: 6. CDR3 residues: CAWSVRLAGLSYEQYF. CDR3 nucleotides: TGTGCCTGGAGTGTACGTCTAGCGGGACTCTCCTACGAGCAGTACTTC.

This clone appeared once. In nucleotides, the CDR3 is TGTGCCAGTCGGGGACTAGCGGGAGATAATGAGCAGTTCTTC. It yields the protein CASRGLAGDNEQFF. V is TRBV19 and J is TRBJ2-1, with 14 bases lining up with TRBD2. Germline CDR1 and CDR2: LNHDA and SQIVND (reference sequence). CDR3 length: 14 amino acids. V shed 8 bases, J shed 7 bases, and the junction held 4 bases outside the gene matches. Variable domain in full (rest from reference TRBV19 and TRBJ2-1): DGGITQSPKYLFRKEGQNVTLSCEQNLNHDAMYWYRQDPGQGLRLIYYSQIVNDFQKGDIAEGYSVSREKKESFPLTVTSAQKNPTAFYLCASRGLAGDNEQFFGPGTRLTVL.

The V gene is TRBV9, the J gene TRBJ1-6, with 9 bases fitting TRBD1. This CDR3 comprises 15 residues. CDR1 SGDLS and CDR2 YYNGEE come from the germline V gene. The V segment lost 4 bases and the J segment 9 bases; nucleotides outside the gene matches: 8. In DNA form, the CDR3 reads TGTGCCAGCAGCCTTGGGACAGGGCGGACTTCACCCCTCCACTTT. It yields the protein CASSLGTGRTSPLHF.

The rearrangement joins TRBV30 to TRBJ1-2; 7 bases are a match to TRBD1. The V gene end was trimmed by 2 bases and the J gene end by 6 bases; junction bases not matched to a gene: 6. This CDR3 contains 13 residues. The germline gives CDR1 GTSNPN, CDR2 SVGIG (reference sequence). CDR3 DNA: TGTGCCTGGAGTCACAGGGGCGCTCATGGCTACACCTTC. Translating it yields CAWSHRGAHGYTF.